This T cell receptor beta chain was sequenced for a study of shared clonotypes between healthy human individuals. As for the study in general: Sampling drew on donors who were two women and three men aged 18 to 49. General study results and limits: Read depth was anticipated to influence clonotype sharing among donors.

Genomic DNA from each subset was divided evenly over several immunoSEQ plates. Sequenced by immunoSEQ multiplex PCR; TCRdb stores in-frame clones only, minus some. The repertoire has about 1.5 million clones, around 98% of them found once; the top ten carry approximately 0.44%. In the case of this clone: Its antigen is unknown.

The germline V and J ends were trimmed by 0 bases and 1 base, with 8 bases remaining between them. The CDR3 loop spans 15 amino acids. Germline V gene data show CDR1 as MNHNY and CDR2 as SVGAGI (reference sequence). The chain employs TRBV6-6 and TRBJ2-3; the D gene could be TRBD1 or TRBD2 (5 bases each). The sequencing input was naive CD4+ T cells sorted from blood. The subset denotes: CD45RA+ positively selected. This clonotype was sampled from a man younger than 40 in good health. CDR3 DNA sequence: TGTGCCAGCAGTTACTCGATGGGGGGCACAGATACGCAGTATTTT. It is translated as CASSYSMGGTDTQYF.